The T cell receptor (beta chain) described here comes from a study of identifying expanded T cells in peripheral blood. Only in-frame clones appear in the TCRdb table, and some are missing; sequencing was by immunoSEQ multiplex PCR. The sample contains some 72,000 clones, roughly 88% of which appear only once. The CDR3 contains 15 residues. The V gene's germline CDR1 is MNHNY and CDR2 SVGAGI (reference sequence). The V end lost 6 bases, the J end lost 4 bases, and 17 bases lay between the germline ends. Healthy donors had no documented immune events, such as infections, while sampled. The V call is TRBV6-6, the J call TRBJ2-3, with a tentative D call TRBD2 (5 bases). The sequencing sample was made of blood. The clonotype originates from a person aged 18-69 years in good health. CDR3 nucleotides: TGTGCCAGCAGCCAACGCCCTGGGAGATCAGATACGCAGTATTTT. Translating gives CASSQRPGRSDTQYF.